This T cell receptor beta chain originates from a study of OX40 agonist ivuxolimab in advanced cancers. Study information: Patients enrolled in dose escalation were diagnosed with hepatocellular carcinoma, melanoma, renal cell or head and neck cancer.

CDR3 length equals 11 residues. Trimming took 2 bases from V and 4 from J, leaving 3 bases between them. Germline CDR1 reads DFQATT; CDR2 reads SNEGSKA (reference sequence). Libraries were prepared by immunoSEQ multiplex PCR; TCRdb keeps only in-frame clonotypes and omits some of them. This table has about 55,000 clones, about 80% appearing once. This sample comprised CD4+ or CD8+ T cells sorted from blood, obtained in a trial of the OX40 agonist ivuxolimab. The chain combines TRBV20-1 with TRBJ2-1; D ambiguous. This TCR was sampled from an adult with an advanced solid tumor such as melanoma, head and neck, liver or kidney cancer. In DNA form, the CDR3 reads TGCAGTGCTAGACCATACAATGAGCAGTTCTTC. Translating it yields CSARPYNEQFF.